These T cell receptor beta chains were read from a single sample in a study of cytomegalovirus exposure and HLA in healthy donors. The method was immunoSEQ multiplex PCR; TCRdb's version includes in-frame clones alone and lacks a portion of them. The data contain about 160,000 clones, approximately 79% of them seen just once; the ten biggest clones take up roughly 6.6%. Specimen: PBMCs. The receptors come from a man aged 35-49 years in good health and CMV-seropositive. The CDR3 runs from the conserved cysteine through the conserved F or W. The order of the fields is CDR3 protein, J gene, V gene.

CDR3aa: CASRRLMRTYEQYF; j_gene: TRBJ2-7; v_gene: TRBV28
CDR3aa: CASSLVQEQYF; j_gene: TRBJ2-7; v_gene: TRBV7-8
CDR3aa: CASSYPTGDHF; j_gene: TRBJ1-6; v_gene: TRBV6-6
CDR3aa: CASSQTGGNQPQHF; j_gene: TRBJ1-5; v_gene: TRBV28
CDR3aa: CASSQEKGVGGPYEQYF; j_gene: TRBJ2-7; v_gene: TRBV4-3
CDR3aa: CASSVGTGISGANVLTF; j_gene: TRBJ2-6; v_gene: TRBV9
CDR3aa: CASSPLSGQGFPGNTIYF; j_gene: TRBJ1-3; v_gene: TRBV11-2
CDR3aa: CASSLGQPPYNEQFF; j_gene: TRBJ2-1; v_gene: TRBV11-3
CDR3aa: CASRRRESGANVLTF; j_gene: TRBJ2-6; v_gene: TRBV6-5
CDR3aa: CASSIKRPGEKLLF; j_gene: TRBJ1-4; v_gene: TRBV19
CDR3aa: CASSVRGNTGELFF; j_gene: TRBJ2-2; v_gene: TRBV4-3
CDR3aa: CASSPRDSRAYEQYF; j_gene: TRBJ2-7; v_gene: TRBV7-9
CDR3aa: CTCTRGSWLNTEAFF; j_gene: TRBJ1-1; v_gene: TRBV6-1
CDR3aa: CASSWTGTNEKLFF; j_gene: TRBJ1-4; v_gene: TRBV5-1
CDR3aa: CASSQRQGSSYNEQFF; j_gene: TRBJ2-1; v_gene: TRBV19
CDR3aa: CASSGKGGGEQYF; j_gene: TRBJ2-7; v_gene: TRBV7-6
CDR3aa: CASSVTSGGATDTQYF; j_gene: TRBJ2-3; v_gene: TRBV6-1
CDR3aa: CASSLPAGLYNEQFF; j_gene: TRBJ2-1; v_gene: TRBV5-1
CDR3aa: CASSPRLLVASDTQYF; j_gene: TRBJ2-3; v_gene: TRBV14
CDR3aa: CASSQDREGHNSPLHF; j_gene: TRBJ1-6; v_gene: TRBV4-3
CDR3aa: CAWSGGRGRGPLHF; j_gene: TRBJ1-6; v_gene: TRBV30
CDR3aa: CASSQDWSGVDTGELFF; j_gene: TRBJ2-2; v_gene: TRBV14
CDR3aa: CASSQDRAQTYGYTF; j_gene: TRBJ1-2; v_gene: TRBV4-2
CDR3aa: CAVRQGGDGANVLTF; j_gene: TRBJ2-6; v_gene: TRBV5-4
CDR3aa: CSVDLAGGTNEKLFF; j_gene: TRBJ1-4; v_gene: TRBV29-1
CDR3aa: CASGFREGEQFF; j_gene: TRBJ2-1; v_gene: TRBV12-5
CDR3aa: CASSSLGTPMNTEAFF; j_gene: TRBJ1-1; v_gene: TRBV7-3